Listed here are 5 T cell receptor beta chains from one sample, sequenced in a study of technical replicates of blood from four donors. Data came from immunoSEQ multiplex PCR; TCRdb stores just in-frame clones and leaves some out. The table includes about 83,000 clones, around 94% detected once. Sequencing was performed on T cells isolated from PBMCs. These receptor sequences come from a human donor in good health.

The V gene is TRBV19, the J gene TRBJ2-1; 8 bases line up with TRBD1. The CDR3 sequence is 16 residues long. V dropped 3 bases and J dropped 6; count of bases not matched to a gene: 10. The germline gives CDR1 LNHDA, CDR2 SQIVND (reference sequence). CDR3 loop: CASSMSPGGTGNEQFF. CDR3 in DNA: TGTGCCAGTAGTATGAGTCCAGGGGGCACGGGCAATGAGCAGTTCTTC.

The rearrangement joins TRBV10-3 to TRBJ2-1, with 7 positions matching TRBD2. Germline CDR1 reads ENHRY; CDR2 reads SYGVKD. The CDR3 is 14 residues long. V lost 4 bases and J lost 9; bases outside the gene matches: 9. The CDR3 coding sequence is TGTGCCATCAGTGGGGAAGCGGGACCGAGTGAGCAGTTCTTC. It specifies CAISGEAGPSEQFF.

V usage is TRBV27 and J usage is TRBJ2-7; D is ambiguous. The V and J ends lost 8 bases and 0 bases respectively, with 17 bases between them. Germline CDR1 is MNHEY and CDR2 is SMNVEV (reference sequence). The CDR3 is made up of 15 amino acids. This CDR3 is CASSSLGSDSYEQYF. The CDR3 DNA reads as TGTGCCAGCTCCAGCCTAGGCAGCGACTCCTACGAGCAGTACTTC.

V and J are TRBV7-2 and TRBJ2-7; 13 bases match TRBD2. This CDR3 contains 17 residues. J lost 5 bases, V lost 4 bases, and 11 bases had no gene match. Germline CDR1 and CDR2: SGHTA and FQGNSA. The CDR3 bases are TGTGCCAGCAGCTCGTTCGGACTAGCGGGAGTCCTTAACGAGCAGTACTTC. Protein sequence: CASSSFGLAGVLNEQYF.

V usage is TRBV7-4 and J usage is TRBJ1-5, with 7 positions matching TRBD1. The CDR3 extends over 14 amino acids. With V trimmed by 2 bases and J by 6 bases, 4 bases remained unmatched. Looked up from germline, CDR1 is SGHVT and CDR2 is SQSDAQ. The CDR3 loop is CASSLRQGCQPQHF. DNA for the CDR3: TGTGCCAGCAGCTTAAGACAGGGTTGTCAGCCCCAGCATTTT.